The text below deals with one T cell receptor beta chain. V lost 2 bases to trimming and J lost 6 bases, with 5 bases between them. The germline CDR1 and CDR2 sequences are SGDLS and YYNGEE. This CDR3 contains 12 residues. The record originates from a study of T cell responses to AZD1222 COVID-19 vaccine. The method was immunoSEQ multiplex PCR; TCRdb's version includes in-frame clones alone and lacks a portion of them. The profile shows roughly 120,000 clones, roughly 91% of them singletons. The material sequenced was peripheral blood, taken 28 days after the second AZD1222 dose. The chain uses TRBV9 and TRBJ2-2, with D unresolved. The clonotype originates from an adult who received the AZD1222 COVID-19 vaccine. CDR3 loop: CASSVVAGELFF. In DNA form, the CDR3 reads TGTGCCAGCAGCGTGGTCGCCGGGGAGCTGTTTTTT.